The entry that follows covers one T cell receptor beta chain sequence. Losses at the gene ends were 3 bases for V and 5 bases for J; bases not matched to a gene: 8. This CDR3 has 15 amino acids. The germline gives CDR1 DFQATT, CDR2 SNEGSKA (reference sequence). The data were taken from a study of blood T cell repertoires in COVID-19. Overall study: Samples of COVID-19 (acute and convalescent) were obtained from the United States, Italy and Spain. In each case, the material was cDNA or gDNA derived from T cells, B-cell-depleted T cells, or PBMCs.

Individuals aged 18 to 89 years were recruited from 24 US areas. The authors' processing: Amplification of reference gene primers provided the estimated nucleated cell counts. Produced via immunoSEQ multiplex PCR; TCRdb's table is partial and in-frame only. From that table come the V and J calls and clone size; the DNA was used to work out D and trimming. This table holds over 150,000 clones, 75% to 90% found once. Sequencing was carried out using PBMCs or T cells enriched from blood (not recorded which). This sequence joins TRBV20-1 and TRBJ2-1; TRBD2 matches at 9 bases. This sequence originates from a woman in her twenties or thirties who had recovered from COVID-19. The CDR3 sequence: CSASASGKVHNEQFF. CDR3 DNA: TGCAGTGCTAGTGCTAGCGGGAAGGTTCACAATGAGCAGTTCTTC.